Below are 16 T cell receptor beta chains sequenced from a single sample in a study of T cells in Graves' hyperthyroidism and ophthalmopathy (dated by TCRdb to about 2019). Library construction relied on multiplex PCR. Sequencing was carried out with an Illumina HiSeq 2000. Amplification of TCR beta CDR3 regions was carried out from RNA transcripts. The first round of RT-PCR for the TCR CDR3 was performed with the HTBI primer set and the Qiagen OneStep RT-PCR kit. In TCRdb, the public reads were trimmed at Q25 with fastp and aligned with MiXCR, with productive beta chains retained. Each CDR3 protein gets just one entry, which takes the most common genes and DNA from the rows behind it. This sample gives about 840,000 distinct CDR3 sequences in total; 38% of them show up just once. The top ten clones comprise around 9.3% of the sample. Material: blood. The receptors were sampled from a man in his late teens or twenties with Graves' hyperthyroidism.

This sequence joins TRBV10-3 and TRBJ2-7; D is tentatively TRBD1 or TRBD2 (6 bases each). Between the trimmed V and J ends, which lost 3 bases and 1 base, there was a span of 10 bases. The V gene's germline CDR1 is ENHRY and CDR2 SYGVKD. There are 14 residues in the CDR3. CDR3 in amino acids: CAISEGGLSYEQYF. The CDR3 coding sequence is TGTGCCATCAGTGAAGGGGGGCTTTCCTACGAGCAGTACTTC.

The chain employs TRBV5-4 and TRBJ1-1; D is perhaps TRBD1 (5 bases). There are 15 residues in the CDR3. Germline V gene sequence: CDR1 SGHNT, CDR2 YYREEE (reference sequence). The V gene lost 4 bases and the J gene lost 3 bases, with 16 bases spanning the gap. The CDR3 protein is CASSLTWGGDTEAFF. CDR3 nucleotide sequence: TGTGCCAGCAGCCTCACCTGGGGAGGGGACACTGAAGCTTTCTTT.

The rearrangement links TRBV10-3 to TRBJ1-6; 8 bases are shared with TRBD1. Germline CDR1 ENHRY, CDR2 SYGVKD. V lost 2 bases to trimming and J lost 8 bases; unmatched junction nucleotides: 2. The CDR3 is made up of 14 amino acids. Here the CDR3 DNA reads TGTGCCATCAGTGAGGGACAGGGTGATTCACCCCTCCACTTT. It codes for CAISEGQGDSPLHF.

The V call is TRBV7-8, the J call TRBJ2-7; D is perhaps TRBD2 (6 bases). CDR3 length equals 15 residues. Per the germline V gene, CDR1 is SGHVS and CDR2 is FQNEAQ. Trimming removed 2 bases from V and 4 bases from J, with 15 bases in between. CDR3 loop: CASSLSYGDSYEQYF. CDR3 nucleotide sequence: TGTGCCAGCAGCTTATCTTACGGGGACTCATACGAGCAGTACTTC.

This clonotype came up many times. The J gene is TRBJ2-6, the V gene TRBV19, with no clear D. V lost 3 bases to trimming and J lost 0 bases, with 9 bases between them. In germline, CDR1 is LNHDA, CDR2 SQIVND (reference sequence). The CDR3 is made up of 16 amino acids. Written as DNA, the CDR3 is TGTGCCAGTAGTATCGAACCCTACTCTGGGGCCAACGTCCTGACTTTC. Protein: CASSIEPYSGANVLTF.

This clonotype was recorded only once. The chain combines TRBV19 with TRBJ1-5; D is unresolved. The V and J ends lost 8 bases and 5 bases respectively, with 16 bases between them. The CDR3 runs 14 residues. CDR1 LNHDA and CDR2 SQIVND come from the germline V gene (reference sequence). This CDR3 is CASGLSGWDQPQHF. As DNA, the CDR3 is TGTGCCAGTGGTCTCTCGGGGTGGGATCAGCCCCAGCATTTT. Together with reference TRBV19 and TRBJ1-5, the CDR3 gives the full variable domain: DGGITQSPKYLFRKEGQNVTLSCEQNLNHDAMYWYRQDPGQGLRLIYYSQIVNDFQKGDIAEGYSVSREKKESFPLTVTSAQKNPTAFYLCASGLSGWDQPQHFGDGTRLSIL.

The chain combines TRBV7-9 with TRBJ1-2, with TRBD1 as a possible D gene (5 bases). Germline V gene lookup returns CDR1 SEHNR and CDR2 FQNEAQ (reference sequence). With 5 bases removed from V and 4 bases from J, the gap between germline ends came to 14 bases. The CDR3 has 14 residues. CDR3 in amino acids: CASSPTGDPYGYTF. CDR3 DNA: TGTGCCAGCAGCCCGACGGGGGATCCCTATGGCTACACCTTC.

The V and J genes are TRBV7-8 and TRBJ2-5; tentatively, D is TRBD2 (7 bases). V was pared by 3 bases and J by 7 bases, with 21 bases between. The CDR3 spans 16 residues. Germline-derived CDR1 and CDR2 are SGHVS and FQNEAQ. For the CDR3, the DNA is TGTGCCAGCAGCTTGCCCGCCTTGGGGGGGCTTGGGACCCAGTACTTC. This translates into CASSLPALGGLGTQYF.

This chain links TRBV29-1 with TRBJ2-2; TRBD1 agrees at 8 bases. Trimming cost V 8 bases and J 5 bases; bases outside gene matches: 7. CDR1 is SQVTM, CDR2 ANQGSEA, per germline. This CDR3 contains 13 residues. The CDR3 nucleotides are TGCAGCCGCCCAGGACAGGGAACCGGGGAGCTGTTTTTT. Its translation: CSRPGQGTGELFF.

The chain joins TRBV27 to TRBJ1-2; no firm D call. The CDR3 is made up of 16 amino acids. V was clipped by 6 bases and J by 0 bases, with 17 bases between them. Germline V gene sequence: CDR1 MNHEY, CDR2 SMNVEV (reference sequence). CDR3 sequence (DNA): TGTGCCAGCAGCCCGACGAGACTGAGTACTAACTATGGCTACACCTTC. Translated: CASSPTRLSTNYGYTF.

The chain uses TRBV5-1 and TRBJ1-2, with D hard to call. Between the trimmed V and J ends, which lost 4 bases and 0 bases, there was a span of 16 bases. Germline V CDR1 and CDR2: SGHRS, YFSETQ. The CDR3 has 16 residues. The CDR3 region is CASSPGRVLTNYGYTF. The CDR3 nucleotides are TGCGCCAGCAGCCCCGGGAGGGTACTCACTAACTATGGCTACACCTTC. The complete variable domain, with remaining parts taken from reference TRBV5-1 and TRBJ1-2, reads KAGVTQTPRYLIKTRGQQVTLSCSPISGHRSVSWYQQTPGQGLQFLFEYFSETQRNKGNFPGRFSGRQFSNSRSEMNVSTLELGDSALYLCASSPGRVLTNYGYTFGSGTRLTVV.

The chain employs TRBV20-1 and TRBJ2-7; D remains unclear. CDR1 and CDR2 from the germline V gene are DFQATT and SNEGSKA (reference sequence). The CDR3 is 13 amino acids. Trimming removed 0 bases from V and 3 bases from J, with 9 bases in between. This CDR3 reads CSARDWVNYEQYF. DNA for the CDR3: TGCAGTGCTAGAGATTGGGTAAACTACGAGCAGTACTTC.

This clonotype was seen repeatedly, ten times or more. This chain connects TRBV29-1 to TRBJ1-3; D is unresolved. This CDR3 contains 12 residues. Germline values: CDR1 SQVTM, CDR2 ANQGSEA. Trimming took 7 bases from V and 6 from J, leaving 13 bases between them. The CDR3 here is CSAGDLTNTIYF. The CDR3 DNA sequence: TGCAGCGCTGGGGATTTAACAAACACCATATATTTT.

This clonotype was seen at least ten times. The chain links TRBV25-1 to TRBJ1-6, with 9 bases matching TRBD1. The junction had 5 bases not matched to a gene; V was cut back by 6 bases and J by 5 bases. This CDR3 spans 15 amino acids. Germline loops: CDR1 MGHDK, CDR2 SYGVNS. Here the CDR3 DNA reads TGTGCCAGCAGCTCCGGGACAGGGAATAATTCACCCCTCCACTTT. Protein: CASSSGTGNNSPLHF.

The gene calls are TRBV4-3 and TRBJ2-7; D is uncertain. The CDR3 length is 13 residues. Germline CDR1 LGHNA, CDR2 YSLEER. V was cut by 2 bases and J by 6 bases, with 11 bases left in between. The CDR3 here is CASSQNRLGEQYF. The CDR3 coding sequence is TGCGCCAGCAGCCAAAACCGCTTGGGCGAGCAGTACTTC.

This clonotype was recorded a few times. V gene TRBV20-1 combines with J gene TRBJ1-3; D possibly corresponds to TRBD1 (5 bases). The CDR3 sequence is 13 residues long. V lost 3 bases, J lost 4 bases, and 10 bases lay in between. From germline, CDR1 is DFQATT and CDR2 SNEGSKA (reference sequence). DNA for the CDR3: TGCAGTGCTAGGGGGGGGAGAGGAAACACCATATATTTT. Translation gives CSARGGRGNTIYF.